The 24 T cell receptor beta chains presented below share a single source sample, sequenced in a study of T cell repertoires in cytomegalovirus infection. TCRdb re-called the reads through MiXCR, storing one row per CDR3 protein. The sample has some 700,000 distinct CDR3 sequences, about 30% seen once. These receptors lack a known antigen. The sample in question was cultured PBMCs, obtained from culture after CMV antigen stimulation. The receptors come from a human donor in good health (CMV status not recorded). Some clones in this sample may be carry-over from other donors' samples.

This clonotype has ten or more counts. The rearrangement uses TRBV7-6 and TRBJ1-2, with 7 bases aligning to TRBD1. Germline V CDR1 and CDR2: SGHVS, FNYEAQ. The CDR3 spans 14 residues. V was clipped by 6 bases and J by 8 bases; unmatched bases: 12. CDR3 coding DNA: TGTGCCAGCAGTCCCGGGACAGATACGATGGGCTACACCTTC. It translates to CASSPGTDTMGYTF.

The rearrangement links TRBV5-1 to TRBJ2-5; D not certain. Trimming shortened V by 2 bases and J by 2 bases, and 10 bases separated the two germline ends. CDR1 and CDR2 (germline): SGHRS, YFSETQ. The CDR3 loop spans 14 amino acids. For the CDR3, the DNA is TGCGCCAGCAGCTTTTACGGACCGCAAGAGACCCAGTACTTC. Translating it yields CASSFYGPQETQYF.

A few counts support this clonotype. CDR3 in DNA: TGTGCCAGCAGACCAATCACGAGTCTTGATACGCAGTATTTT. Amino acids: CASRPITSLDTQYF. The genes are TRBV7-2 and TRBJ2-3; D uncertain. Between the trimmed V and J ends, which lost 6 bases and 6 bases, there was a span of 16 bases. The CDR3 covers 14 residues. Germline loops: CDR1 SGHTA, CDR2 FQGNSA.

This clonotype was detected only a few times. The chain combines TRBV12-3 or TRBV12-4 with TRBJ2-7, with D tentatively TRBD2 (5 bases). This CDR3 contains 21 residues. Trimming stripped 4 bases from V and 0 bases from J, with 31 bases between. Here the CDR3 reads CASSSAPLWRKPEGSSYEQYF. The CDR3 nucleotides read TGTGCCAGCAGTTCTGCCCCTCTTTGGCGGAAACCCGAGGGTAGCTCCTACGAGCAGTACTTC.

This clonotype was observed at least ten times. The rearrangement links TRBV7-2 to TRBJ1-4, with D unresolved. The V end was cut by 1 base, the J end by 6 bases, with 12 bases between. This CDR3 has 15 amino acids. Germline V gives CDR1 SGHTA, CDR2 FQGNSA. The CDR3 here is CASSLEGRKDEKLFF. The DNA for the CDR3 is TGTGCCAGCAGCTTAGAAGGGCGGAAGGATGAAAAACTGTTTTTT. Drawing the rest from reference TRBV7-2 and TRBJ1-4, the complete variable domain is GAGVSQSPSNKVTEKGKDVELRCDPISGHTALYWYRQSLGQGLEFLIYFQGNSAPDKSGLPSDRFSAERTGGSVSTLTIQRTQQEDSAVYLCASSLEGRKDEKLFFGSGTQLSVL.

This clonotype was counted only a few times. The J gene is TRBJ1-1, the V gene TRBV7-9; D is possibly TRBD1 (5 bases). Trimming removed 4 bases from V and 0 bases from J, with 12 bases in between. CDR1 SEHNR and CDR2 FQNEAQ come from the germline V gene (reference sequence). The CDR3 is 15 amino acids. The chain's CDR3 is CASSSHRNLNTEAFF. Written as DNA, the CDR3 is TGTGCCAGCAGCTCACACAGGAACCTGAACACTGAAGCTTTCTTT.

This chain uses TRBV20-1 with TRBJ1-2; 12 nucleotides match TRBD1. V gave up 3 bases and J gave up 5 bases; unmatched junction bases: 10. CDR1 DFQATT and CDR2 SNEGSKA come from the germline V gene (reference sequence). This CDR3 contains 16 residues. Here the CDR3 DNA reads TGCAGTGCTAGGGGGGACAGGGGGCTTTCTGAATATGGCTACACCTTC. Protein product: CSARGDRGLSEYGYTF.

This clonotype was counted between two and nine times. V is TRBV2 and J is TRBJ2-1, with D perhaps matching TRBD1 or TRBD2 (6 bases each). The CDR3 loop spans 14 amino acids. V lost 6 bases and J 7 bases, leaving 16 bases between the germline ends. Germline values: CDR1 SNHLY, CDR2 FYNNEI. The DNA of the CDR3 is TGTGCCAGCAGGGGGGACACGGGGGAGAATGAGCAGTTCTTC. This gives the protein CASRGDTGENEQFF.

In its sample, this clonotype was seen once. This chain links TRBV12-3 or TRBV12-4 with TRBJ1-5; D is ambiguous. Trimming stripped 6 bases from V and 6 bases from J, with 12 bases between. The CDR3 has 13 amino acids. CDR3 DNA sequence: TGTGCCAGCAGCCCCTCGGGTCGTCAGCCCCAGCATTTT. It yields the protein CASSPSGRQPQHF.

This clonotype was picked up many times. This chain joins TRBV6-1 and TRBJ1-1; D gene unclear. V gave up 1 base and J gave up 7 bases, with 7 bases separating them. Germline CDR1 and CDR2: MNHNS and SASEGT. The length of the CDR3 is 12 residues. CDR3 sequence (DNA): TGTGCCAGCAGTGAAGTTTCGGGTGAAGCTTTCTTT. This translates into CASSEVSGEAFF.

This clonotype came up a few times. This chain joins TRBV7-9 and TRBJ1-1, with D unclear. CDR3 length: 15 residues. Trimming left V 1 base short and J 4 bases short, with 13 bases between. Germline V gene sequence: CDR1 SEHNR, CDR2 FQNEAQ (reference sequence). CDR3 sequence reads: CASSLVSSGGTEAFF. CDR3 sequence (DNA): TGTGCCAGCAGCTTAGTGTCGTCTGGAGGCACTGAAGCTTTCTTT. The full variable domain, its missing parts supplied by reference TRBV7-9 and TRBJ1-1, is DTGVSQNPRHKITKRGQNVTFRCDPISEHNRLYWYRQTLGQGPEFLTYFQNEAQLEKSRLLSDRFSAERPKGSFSTLEIQRTEQGDSAMYLCASSLVSSGGTEAFFGQGTRLTVV.

This clonotype was counted only a few times. The genes are TRBV7-2 and TRBJ1-4; D unclear. CDR1 and CDR2 from the germline V gene are SGHTA and FQGNSA. The CDR3 is 14 amino acids. V gave up 0 bases and J gave up 8 bases, with 10 bases separating them. CDR3 amino acids: CASSLAGLREKLFF. The CDR3 region has the DNA TGTGCCAGCAGCTTAGCAGGGTTGAGAGAAAAACTGTTTTTT.

This chain uses TRBV12-3 or TRBV12-4 with TRBJ1-5; D is uncertain. Trimming left V 2 bases short and J 5 bases short, with 10 bases between. The CDR3 totals 14 residues. This chain's CDR3 is CASSLTGTYQPQHF. The CDR3 region has the DNA TGTGCCAGCAGTTTAACGGGAACCTATCAGCCCCAGCATTTT.

This clonotype was recorded a few times. The chain joins TRBV7-9 to TRBJ1-2; TRBD1 agrees at 12 bases. The CDR3 totals 16 residues. Germline loops: CDR1 SEHNR, CDR2 FQNEAQ (reference sequence). The V segment lost 6 bases and the J segment 8 bases; nucleotides outside the gene matches: 13. The CDR3 region has the DNA TGTGCCAGCAGTCGGGACAGGGGGCGCCTGGTAGGGGGCTACACCTTC. Translation: CASSRDRGRLVGGYTF.

This clonotype has only a few counts. The chain uses TRBV7-9 and TRBJ2-1; D is ambiguous. Trimming pared 5 bases from V and 6 bases from J, leaving 17 bases between. Germline lookup yields CDR1 SEHNR and CDR2 FQNEAQ (reference sequence). There are 15 residues in the CDR3. CDR3 DNA: TGTGCCAGCAGCCCCGAGTGGGGTGGTGGCAATGAGCAGTTCTTC. This translates into CASSPEWGGGNEQFF.

The chain employs TRBV3-1 and TRBJ2-1, with 10 bases fitting TRBD2. Trimming removed 5 bases from V and 4 bases from J; junction bases left unmatched: 8. The CDR3 loop spans 16 amino acids. The germline V gene has CDR1 LGHDT and CDR2 YNNKEL (reference sequence). CDR3 region: CASSYRASGGYNEQFF. As DNA, the CDR3 is TGTGCCAGCAGCTATCGTGCTAGCGGGGGTTACAATGAGCAGTTCTTC.

This sequence joins TRBV12-3 or TRBV12-4 and TRBJ1-2; maybe TRBD1 (5 bases). This CDR3 contains 15 residues. The V end lost 6 bases, the J end lost 6 bases, and 20 bases lay between the germline ends. The CDR3, as DNA: TGTGCCAGCAGCCTTACCGGCGGGACCTTGAATGGCTACACCTTC. Its protein is CASSLTGGTLNGYTF.

The chain uses TRBV7-2 and TRBJ1-1; D gene unclear. This CDR3 is 14 amino acids long. V shed 4 bases and J shed 1 base, with 10 bases lying between them. The germline V gene encodes CDR1 SGHTA and CDR2 FQGNSA. In DNA form, the CDR3 reads TGTGCCAGCAGCTACACGCCAGGGAACACTGAAGCTTTCTTT. Protein sequence: CASSYTPGNTEAFF.

In its sample, this clonotype was seen a few times. The chain is built from TRBV7-8 and TRBJ2-7; D possibly corresponds to TRBD1 (6 bases). V was trimmed by 3 bases and J by 2 bases, leaving 11 bases between them. This CDR3 contains 14 residues. The germline V gene has CDR1 SGHVS and CDR2 FQNEAQ. The CDR3 region is CASSFERGTYEQYF. In DNA form, the CDR3 reads TGTGCCAGCAGCTTCGAAAGGGGGACCTACGAGCAGTACTTC.

This clonotype was observed a handful of times. The chain has TRBV6-8 and TRBJ1-2; maybe TRBD1 (5 bases). This CDR3 has 13 residues. Trimming cost V 6 bases and J 3 bases, with 11 bases left between them. Germline CDR1 reads MNHGY; CDR2 reads SAAAGT. This chain's CDR3 is CASRGRVHYGYTF. The CDR3 DNA reads as TGTGCCAGCAGAGGCAGGGTTCACTATGGCTACACCTTC.

The chain carries TRBV12-3 or TRBV12-4 and TRBJ2-1; D may be TRBD2 (7 bases). Trimming removed 3 bases from V and 6 bases from J, with 24 bases in between. The CDR3 spans 18 residues. Here the CDR3 DNA reads TGTGCCAGCAGTTTGGGGGCTAGCGGAGGGCTTGGGACCAATGAGCAGTTCTTC. Encoded protein: CASSLGASGGLGTNEQFF.

This clonotype has only a few counts. The chain employs TRBV6-2 or TRBV6-3 and TRBJ2-7; the match to TRBD2 covers 7 bases. The CDR3 length is 14 residues. Germline V gene sequence: CDR1 MNHEY, CDR2 SVGEGT. Trimming took 7 bases from V and 2 from J; bases not matched to a gene: 8. For the CDR3, the DNA is TGTGCCAGCACCAAGACGGGGGGTACCTACGAGCAGTACTTC. This codes for CASTKTGGTYEQYF.

This clonotype has just a few counts. This chain links TRBV27 with TRBJ2-5, with D possibly being TRBD1 (6 bases). CDR3 length: 14 amino acids. The V gene's germline CDR1 is MNHEY and CDR2 SMNVEV (reference sequence). The V end lost 4 bases, the J end lost 0 bases, and 9 bases lay between the germline ends. CDR3: CASSSTGYQETQYF. The CDR3, as DNA: TGTGCCAGCAGTTCGACAGGTTACCAAGAGACCCAGTACTTC.

The chain couples TRBV7-9 to TRBJ1-1, with D perhaps matching TRBD1 (5 bases). The CDR3 contains 13 residues. V lost 7 bases and J lost 4, with 13 bases in between. The germline CDR1 and CDR2 sequences are SEHNR and FQNEAQ (reference sequence). The chain's CDR3 is CASNLPQGTEAFF. The CDR3 bases are TGTGCCAGCAACCTTCCGCAGGGCACTGAAGCTTTCTTT.